The 2 T cell receptor beta chains reported below all come from one sample, sequenced in a study of blood T cell repertoires in COVID-19. TCRdb's copy holds only in-frame clones and misses some; the assay was immunoSEQ multiplex PCR. The table has 200,000 to 250,000 clones, 70% to 90% seen once. Specimen: peripheral blood. These receptors were obtained from a man aged 25-45 years with COVID-19, enrolled during active disease.

The rearrangement links TRBV2 to TRBJ2-1, with 7 bases identical to TRBD2. The CDR3 is 15 amino acids. CDR1 and CDR2 (germline): SNHLY, FYNNEI. J lost 2 bases, V lost 2 bases, and 3 bases had no gene match. Here the CDR3 reads CASSETGLAYNEQFF. The CDR3 coding sequence is TGTGCCAGCAGTGAAACCGGACTAGCCTACAATGAGCAGTTCTTC.

J is TRBJ1-1 and V is TRBV9, with 8 bases lining up with TRBD1. Germline V gives CDR1 SGDLS, CDR2 YYNGEE. CDR3 length: 15 amino acids. The junction had 6 bases not matched to a gene; V was cut back by 0 bases and J by 5 bases. The CDR3 DNA follows: TGTGCCAGCAGCGTAGTTGCAGGGGGCTCAACTGAAGCTTTCTTT. It specifies CASSVVAGGSTEAFF.